In this sample, the clone carrying this T cell receptor (beta chain) turned up once. This record belongs to a study of OX40 agonist ivuxolimab in advanced cancers. Only in-frame clones appear in the TCRdb table, and some are missing; sequencing was by immunoSEQ multiplex PCR. Of 39,000 or so clones in the sample, 75% to 90% were seen once. CDR1 and CDR2 from the germline V gene are LNHDA and SQIVND (reference sequence). The CDR3 consists of 16 residues. V shed 6 bases, J shed 0 bases, and the junction held 8 bases outside the gene matches. The chain is built from TRBV19 and TRBJ1-5; 7 bases agree with TRBD1. This clonotype was obtained from an adult with an advanced solid tumor such as melanoma, head and neck, liver or kidney cancer. Here the sequenced sample was CD4+ or CD8+ T cells sorted from blood, taken in a trial of the OX40 agonist ivuxolimab. CDR3: CASSGTRGTSNQPQHF. CDR3 nucleotide sequence: TGTGCCAGTAGCGGGACCAGGGGGACTAGCAATCAGCCCCAGCATTTT.